This entry features one T cell receptor beta chain sequence. CDR3 length equals 14 residues. The germline CDR1 and CDR2 sequences are MNHNS and SASEGT. The V end lost 2 bases, the J end lost 2 bases, and 9 bases lay between the germline ends. TCRdb keeps only in-frame clones here, not all; method: immunoSEQ multiplex PCR. The table records 250,000 to 300,000 clones, approximately 85% of them present only once. The record originates from a study of blood T cell repertoires in COVID-19. The J gene is TRBJ2-5, the V gene TRBV6-1; D is perhaps TRBD1 (5 bases). The clonotype comes from a woman aged 70 to 79 with acute or convalescent COVID-19. Sequenced material: peripheral blood. The CDR3, as DNA: TGTGCCAGCAGTGAATCGGCAGGGCAAGAGACCCAGTACTTC. Translated, it gives CASSESAGQETQYF.